This is a list of T cell receptor beta chains from one sample in a study of blood T cell repertoires in COVID-19. The assay was immunoSEQ multiplex PCR, and TCRdb's table has in-frame clones only and misses some. This table has approximately 180,000 clones, 80% to 95% appearing once. The sample was peripheral blood. These receptors originate from a man between 45 and 60 years old with acute or convalescent COVID-19. The conserved cysteine and the conserved F or W are not part of the CDR3 here. The D gene is left open where the match is weak. The size of a clone is reported for some rows only, either as once, few or many, or as a class for expanded clones.

size	V	D	CDR3
.	TRBV18	TRBD2	ASSPGLAGPSYNEQF
.	TRBV4-2	TRBD2	ASSQDDSGGETQY
.	TRBV5-1	.	ASSLIEGYNEKLF
.	TRBV18	TRBD1	ASSPGPGQGVQF
.	TRBV14	.	ASSQDRGRARPAEAF
.	TRBV30	.	AWKGSVEQY
.	TRBV3-1/TRBV3-2	.	ASSPRDPYNEQF
.	TRBV18	TRBD2	ASSPPGLAGRNTGELF
once	TRBV7-9	TRBD2	ASSPGRGPDTQY
.	TRBV28	.	ASSSSLDLF
once	TRBV9	.	ASSVGGEGYTEAF
.	TRBV20-1	.	SARLGVEAF
.	TRBV11-2	TRBD1	ASSPPQARGRGDTQY
.	TRBV11-2	.	ASRKQESSTDTQY
.	TRBV5-1	TRBD2	ASSLELAVSYEQY
.	TRBV11-2	.	ASSLRLIAEGETQY
.	TRBV11-2	TRBD1	ASSSGTGVYEQY
.	TRBV27	.	ASSVTRDGNEQF
few	TRBV28	.	ASSLVQTTNYGYT
.	TRBV19	TRBD2	ASSIYGGAGNIQY
.	TRBV6-5	TRBD1	ASSYTGGSGYT
.	TRBV28	TRBD1	ASRAGTGQANIQY
.	TRBV7-2	.	ASSLVEGTGNQPQH
.	TRBV4-1	TRBD1	ASNDRARSNQPQH
.	TRBV19	TRBD1	ASSIRDRALETQY
.	TRBV2	TRBD1	ASSLTQGEYNEQF
.	TRBV5-4	TRBD1	ASSFRSTGGGYT